This T cell receptor beta chain emerged from a study of T cell responses to AZD1222 COVID-19 vaccine. Combined were second doses at about 4 or about 12 weeks. This table comes from immunoSEQ multiplex PCR, and its TCRdb copy is limited to in-frame clones, with some not included. Among under 50,000 clones listed, 89% were seen once. The study's findings and limits: The study reported that nearly half of spike-specific TCRs target unmutated variant regions. At 160-218 and 743-854, vaccine-associated CD4 TCRs were dominant, and they spanned spike. The donor cohort was predominantly white British with a female majority, and clonal diversity may have been underestimated.

V was trimmed by 4 bases and J by 5 bases, leaving 19 bases between them. The CDR3 loop spans 15 amino acids. The germline gives CDR1 SGHRS, CDR2 YFSETQ. This clone turned up a few times. Its target is not known. This chain joins TRBV5-1 and TRBJ2-7; D gene unclear. The TCR sequence derives from an adult who received the AZD1222 COVID-19 vaccine. Sequences were derived from peripheral blood, sampled 28 days after the second AZD1222 dose. The CDR3 nucleotides read TGCGCCAGCAGCCCCTACGGACGGGTCCGGGACGAGCAGTACTTC. Translation gives CASSPYGRVRDEQYF.